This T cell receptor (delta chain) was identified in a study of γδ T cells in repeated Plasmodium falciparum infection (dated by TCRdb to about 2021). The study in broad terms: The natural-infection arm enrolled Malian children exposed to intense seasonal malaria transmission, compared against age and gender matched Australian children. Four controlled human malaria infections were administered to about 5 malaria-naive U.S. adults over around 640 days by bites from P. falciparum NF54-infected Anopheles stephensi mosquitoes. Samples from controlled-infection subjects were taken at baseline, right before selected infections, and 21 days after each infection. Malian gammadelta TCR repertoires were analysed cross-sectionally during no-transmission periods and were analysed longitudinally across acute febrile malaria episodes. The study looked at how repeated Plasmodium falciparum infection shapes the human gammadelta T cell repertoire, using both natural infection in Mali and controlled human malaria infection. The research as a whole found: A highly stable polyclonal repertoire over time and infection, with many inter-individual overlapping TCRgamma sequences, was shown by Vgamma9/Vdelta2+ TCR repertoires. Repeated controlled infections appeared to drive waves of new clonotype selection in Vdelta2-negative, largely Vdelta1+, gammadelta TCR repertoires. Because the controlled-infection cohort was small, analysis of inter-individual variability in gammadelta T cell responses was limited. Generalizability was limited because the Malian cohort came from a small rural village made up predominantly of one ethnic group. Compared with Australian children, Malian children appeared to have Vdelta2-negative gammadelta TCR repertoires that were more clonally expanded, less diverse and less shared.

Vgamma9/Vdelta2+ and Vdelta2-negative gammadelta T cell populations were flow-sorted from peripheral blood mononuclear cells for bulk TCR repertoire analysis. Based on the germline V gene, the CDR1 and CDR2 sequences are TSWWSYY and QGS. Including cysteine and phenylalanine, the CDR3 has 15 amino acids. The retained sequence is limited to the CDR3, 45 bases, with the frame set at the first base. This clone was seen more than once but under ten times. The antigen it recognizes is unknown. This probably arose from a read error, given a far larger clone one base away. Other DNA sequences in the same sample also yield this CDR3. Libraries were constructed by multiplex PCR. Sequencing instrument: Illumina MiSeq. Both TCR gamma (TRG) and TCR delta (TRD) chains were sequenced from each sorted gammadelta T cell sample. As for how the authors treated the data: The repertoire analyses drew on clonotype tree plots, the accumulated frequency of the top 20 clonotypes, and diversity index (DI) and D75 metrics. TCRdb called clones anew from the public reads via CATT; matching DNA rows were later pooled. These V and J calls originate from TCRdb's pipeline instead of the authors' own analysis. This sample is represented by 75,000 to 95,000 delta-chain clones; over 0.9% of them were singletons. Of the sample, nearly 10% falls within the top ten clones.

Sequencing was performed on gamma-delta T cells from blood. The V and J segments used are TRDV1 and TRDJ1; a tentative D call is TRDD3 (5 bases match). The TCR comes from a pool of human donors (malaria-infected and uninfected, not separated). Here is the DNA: TGTGCTCTTGGGGAATTGGGGTTTTACACCGATAAACTCATCTTC. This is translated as CALGELGFYTDKLIF.